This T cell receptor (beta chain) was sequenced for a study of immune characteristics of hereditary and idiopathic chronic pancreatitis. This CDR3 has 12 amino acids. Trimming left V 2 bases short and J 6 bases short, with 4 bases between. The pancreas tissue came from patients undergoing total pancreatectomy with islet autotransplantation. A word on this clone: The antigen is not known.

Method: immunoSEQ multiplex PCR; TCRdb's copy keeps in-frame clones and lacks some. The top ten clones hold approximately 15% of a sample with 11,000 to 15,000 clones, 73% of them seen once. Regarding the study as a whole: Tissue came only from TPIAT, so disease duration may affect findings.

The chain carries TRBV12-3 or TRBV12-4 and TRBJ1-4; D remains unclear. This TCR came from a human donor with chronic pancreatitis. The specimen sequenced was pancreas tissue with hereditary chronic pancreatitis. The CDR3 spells CASSLSDEKLFF. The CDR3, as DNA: TGTGCCAGCAGTTTAAGCGATGAAAAACTGTTTTTT.